This T cell receptor (beta chain) was sequenced in a study of T cell responses to AZD1222 COVID-19 vaccine. CDR1 and CDR2 from the germline V gene are LGHDT and YNNKEL (reference sequence). V lost 4 bases to trimming and J lost 1 base, with 2 bases between them. The CDR3 loop spans 13 amino acids. The method was immunoSEQ multiplex PCR; TCRdb's version includes in-frame clones alone and lacks a portion of them. Seen here are 90,000 to 130,000 clones, about four fifths observed once, and the top ten hold about 4.5%. The sample was peripheral blood, taken on day 0 of AZD1222 vaccination. The V gene is TRBV3-1 (or the pseudogene TRBV3-2), the J gene TRBJ2-6; D is unresolved. The receptor was derived from an adult in good health. In nucleotides, the CDR3 is TGTGCCAGCAGCCCATCTGGGGCCAACGTCCTGACTTTC. It is translated as CASSPSGANVLTF.